The 17 T cell receptor beta chains listed next were all sequenced from one sample in a study of blood T cell repertoires in COVID-19. Generated by immunoSEQ multiplex PCR, the TCRdb table keeps only in-frame clones and is missing some. The data contain around 260,000 clones, approximately 90% of them singletons. The sample consisted of peripheral blood. The receptor source for this set is a woman under 40 with COVID-19, enrolled during active disease.

The chain recombines TRBV27 with TRBJ2-7; D is undetermined. The CDR3 runs to 14 residues. Trimming removed 3 bases from V and 3 bases from J, with 12 bases in between. Looked up from germline, CDR1 is MNHEY and CDR2 is SMNVEV (reference sequence). The CDR3 DNA reads as TGTGCCAGCAGTTTCTTGGCAAGAGGCTACGAGCAGTACTTC. It is translated as CASSFLARGYEQYF.

The chain links TRBV4-1 to TRBJ2-7; tentatively, D is TRBD1 (6 bases). Trimming shortened V by 0 bases and J by 3 bases, and 9 bases separated the two germline ends. CDR1 and CDR2 (germline): MGHRA, YSYEKL. CDR3 size: 14 residues. CDR3 protein: CASSQDVRGYEQYF. Here the CDR3 DNA reads TGCGCCAGCAGCCAAGATGTCAGGGGCTACGAGCAGTACTTC.

The V and J genes are TRBV6-2 or TRBV6-3 and TRBJ2-7; TRBD1 matches 9 bases. This CDR3 is built from 14 residues. Losses at the gene ends were 6 bases for V and 2 bases for J; bases not matched to a gene: 5. In germline, CDR1 is MNHEY, CDR2 SVGEGT. CDR3 sequence: CASSPRQGAYEQYF. CDR3 coding DNA: TGTGCCAGCAGCCCCAGACAGGGGGCCTACGAGCAGTACTTC.

This sequence joins TRBV6-5 and TRBJ1-2; no firm D call. This CDR3 is built from 12 residues. Trimming shortened V by 6 bases and J by 6 bases, and 11 bases separated the two germline ends. Germline values: CDR1 MNHEY, CDR2 SVGAGI. The CDR3 bases are TGTGCCAGCAGCAGAATGCTGGATGGCTACACCTTC. Translated, it gives CASSRMLDGYTF.

The chain recombines TRBV25-1 with TRBJ1-1; maybe TRBD1 (6 bases). Germline loops: CDR1 MGHDK, CDR2 SYGVNS. Trimming removed 3 bases at V and 7 bases at J, with 12 bases between. The CDR3 has 13 residues. Here the CDR3 reads CASSERTDVEAFF. CDR3 coding DNA: TGTGCCAGCAGTGAGAGGACAGACGTTGAAGCTTTCTTT.

The chain joins TRBV9 to TRBJ2-3, with 11 bases fitting TRBD1. CDR1 and CDR2 from the germline V gene are SGDLS and YYNGEE. The ends lost 0 bases at V and 5 bases at J; junction bases unmatched: 5. There are 16 residues in the CDR3. The CDR3 region is CASSVEGTGGVDTQYF. The CDR3 bases are TGTGCCAGCAGCGTAGAGGGGACAGGGGGGGTAGATACGCAGTATTTT.

The chain recombines TRBV29-1 with TRBJ2-7, with 9 bases identical to TRBD1. The J segment lost 8 bases and the V segment lost 4 bases, leaving 12 bases of the junction unmatched. The V gene's germline CDR1 is SQVTM and CDR2 ANQGSEA. The CDR3 covers 14 residues. The CDR3 DNA sequence: TGCAGCGTTGCCCTACAGGGGGCGATGGGGCAGCAGTACTTC. It specifies CSVALQGAMGQQYF.

This clone was seen only a few times. The chain joins TRBV28 to TRBJ1-1; D is uncertain. This CDR3 comprises 14 residues. Per the germline V gene, CDR1 is MDHEN and CDR2 is SYDVKM. Trimming took off 1 base at V and 1 base at J, with 7 bases between the two ends. For the CDR3, the DNA is TGTGCCAGCAGTTTATACAGACCGAACACTGAAGCTTTCTTT. Residues: CASSLYRPNTEAFF.

The V and J genes are TRBV6-1 and TRBJ2-7, with 7 nucleotides matching TRBD2. The CDR3 runs to 15 residues. Trimming took 2 bases from V and 1 from J; bases not matched to a gene: 5. Germline V gives CDR1 MNHNS, CDR2 SASEGT. CDR3 sequence reads: CASSETGGPSYEQYF. For the CDR3, the DNA is TGTGCCAGCAGTGAAACGGGGGGACCATCCTACGAGCAGTACTTC.

The rearrangement joins TRBV28 to TRBJ2-5; TRBD2 might be the D (6 bases). Germline V lookup: CDR1 MDHEN, CDR2 SYDVKM. The CDR3 runs 13 residues. The V gene lost 5 bases and the J gene lost 6 bases, with 13 bases spanning the gap. The CDR3 DNA reads as TGTGCCAGCAGTAGAGGGAGGTTACAGACCCAGTACTTC. It encodes CASSRGRLQTQYF.

This clone was detected once. The rearrangement uses TRBV30 and TRBJ1-5, with TRBD1 matching over 7 bases. Germline CDR1 and CDR2: GTSNPN and SVGIG (reference sequence). CDR3 size: 16 residues. V dropped 0 bases and J dropped 7; count of bases not matched to a gene: 12. The CDR3 here is CAWSVLGGGAGQPQHF. The DNA of the CDR3 is TGTGCCTGGAGTGTACTCGGAGGGGGCGCCGGACAGCCCCAGCATTTT.

V and J are TRBV11-2 and TRBJ2-1; 8 nucleotides line up with TRBD1. The germline V gene encodes CDR1 SGHAT and CDR2 FQNNGV. V lost 5 bases, J lost 2 bases, and 5 bases stayed unmatched. This CDR3 is built from 15 residues. The CDR3 DNA is TGTGCCAGCAGCGCCTTGACAGGGGCCTACAATGAGCAGTTCTTC. Amino acid sequence: CASSALTGAYNEQFF.

CDR3 in DNA: TGTGCCAGCAGTTTTACGACTAGCGGGACCGGGGAGCTGTTTTTT. This gives the protein CASSFTTSGTGELFF. V gene TRBV27 combines with J gene TRBJ2-2; 10 bases fit TRBD2. CDR1 MNHEY and CDR2 SMNVEV come from the germline V gene (reference sequence). Trimming took 3 bases from V and 5 from J; bases not matched to a gene: 3. The CDR3 runs 15 residues.

The gene calls are TRBV7-3 and TRBJ2-1; 14 bases line up with TRBD2. Germline lookup yields CDR1 SGHTA and CDR2 FQGTGA. Losses at the gene ends were 5 bases for V and 1 base for J; bases not matched to a gene: 13. This CDR3 comprises 20 residues. The CDR3 reads CASSARGLAGAVRSYNEQFF. The CDR3 region has the DNA TGTGCCAGCAGCGCCAGGGGACTAGCGGGAGCGGTAAGGTCCTACAATGAGCAGTTCTTC.

The rearrangement links TRBV29-1 to TRBJ1-2; perhaps TRBD1 as D (5 bases). This CDR3 has 12 residues. The germline V and J ends were trimmed by 5 bases and 5 bases, with 12 bases remaining between them. Looked up from germline, CDR1 is SQVTM and CDR2 is ANQGSEA. DNA for the CDR3: TGCAGCGTTCGGGGGGTTCTTTATGGCTACACCTTC. This gives the protein CSVRGVLYGYTF.

The CDR3 DNA follows: TGTGCCAGCAGTTTTCACGGGAGGTGGATCCGCTCCTACAATGAGCAGTTCTTC. Protein sequence: CASSFHGRWIRSYNEQFF. V gene TRBV28 combines with J gene TRBJ2-1; 7 bases are a match to TRBD2. This CDR3 spans 18 amino acids. Looked up from germline, CDR1 is MDHEN and CDR2 is SYDVKM. J was trimmed by 0 bases and V by 3 bases; bases with no gene match: 11.

The V gene is TRBV7-6, the J gene TRBJ1-2; 7 nucleotides line up with TRBD1. J gave up 4 bases and V 0 bases, and 5 bases lay outside the gene matches. This CDR3 is built from 15 residues. Germline V gene lookup returns CDR1 SGHVS and CDR2 FNYEAQ. The CDR3 DNA reads as TGTGCCAGCAGCTTAGCGTCGGGACAGACCTATGGCTACACCTTC. This encodes CASSLASGQTYGYTF.